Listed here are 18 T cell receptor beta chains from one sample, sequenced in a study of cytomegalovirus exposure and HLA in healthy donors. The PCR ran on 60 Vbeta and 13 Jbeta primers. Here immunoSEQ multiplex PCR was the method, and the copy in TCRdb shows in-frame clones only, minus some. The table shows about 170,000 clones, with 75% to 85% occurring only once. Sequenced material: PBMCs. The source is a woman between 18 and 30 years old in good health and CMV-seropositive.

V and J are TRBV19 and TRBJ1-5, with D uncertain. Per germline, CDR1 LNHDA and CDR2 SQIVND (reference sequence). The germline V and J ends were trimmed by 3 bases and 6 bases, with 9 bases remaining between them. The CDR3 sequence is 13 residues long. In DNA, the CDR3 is TGTGCCAGTAGTATCGGGGAACCTCAGCCCCAGCATTTT. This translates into CASSIGEPQPQHF. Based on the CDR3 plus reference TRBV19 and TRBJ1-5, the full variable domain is DGGITQSPKYLFRKEGQNVTLSCEQNLNHDAMYWYRQDPGQGLRLIYYSQIVNDFQKGDIAEGYSVSREKKESFPLTVTSAQKNPTAFYLCASSIGEPQPQHFGDGTRLSIL.

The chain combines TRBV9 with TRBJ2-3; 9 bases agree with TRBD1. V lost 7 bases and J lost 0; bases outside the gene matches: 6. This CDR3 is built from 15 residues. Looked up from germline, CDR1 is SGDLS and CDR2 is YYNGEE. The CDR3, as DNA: TGTGCCAGCCCCAAACAGGGGGCAAGCACAGATACGCAGTATTTT. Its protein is CASPKQGASTDTQYF.

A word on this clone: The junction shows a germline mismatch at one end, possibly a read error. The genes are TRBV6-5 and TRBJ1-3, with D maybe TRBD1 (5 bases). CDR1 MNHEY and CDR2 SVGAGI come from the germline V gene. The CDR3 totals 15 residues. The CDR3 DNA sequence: TGTGCCAGCAGTTACCAGGGCAGCTCTGGAAGCACCATATATTTT. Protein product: CASSYQGSSGSTIYF.

The CDR3 region has the DNA TGTGCCAGCAGTGAGGACCGGGGTCAGCCCCAGCATTTT. It encodes CASSEDRGQPQHF. V usage is TRBV6-4 and J usage is TRBJ1-5; no clear D gene. The CDR3 has 13 residues. V gave up 3 bases and J gave up 6 bases, with 9 bases separating them. The germline V gene has CDR1 MRHNA and CDR2 SNTAGT.

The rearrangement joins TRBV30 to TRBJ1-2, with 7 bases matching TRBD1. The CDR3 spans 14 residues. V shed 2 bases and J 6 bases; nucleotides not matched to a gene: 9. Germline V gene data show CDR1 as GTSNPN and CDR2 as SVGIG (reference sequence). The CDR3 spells CAWSWGQPRNGYTF. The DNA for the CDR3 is TGTGCCTGGAGTTGGGGACAGCCCAGGAATGGCTACACCTTC.

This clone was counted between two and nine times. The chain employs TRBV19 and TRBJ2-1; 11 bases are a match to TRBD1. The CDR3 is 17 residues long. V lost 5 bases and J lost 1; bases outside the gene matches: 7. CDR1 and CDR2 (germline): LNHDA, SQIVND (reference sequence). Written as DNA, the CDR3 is TGTGCCAGTAGTCCTACCGGGACAGGGGGTTCCTACAATGAGCAGTTCTTC. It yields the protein CASSPTGTGGSYNEQFF.

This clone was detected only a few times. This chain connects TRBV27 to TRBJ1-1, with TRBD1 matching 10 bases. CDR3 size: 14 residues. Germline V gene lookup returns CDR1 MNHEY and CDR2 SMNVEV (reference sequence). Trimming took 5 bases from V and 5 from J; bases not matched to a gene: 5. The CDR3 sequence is CASSPWTGGTEAFF. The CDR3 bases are TGTGCCAGCAGTCCATGGACAGGGGGGACTGAAGCTTTCTTT.

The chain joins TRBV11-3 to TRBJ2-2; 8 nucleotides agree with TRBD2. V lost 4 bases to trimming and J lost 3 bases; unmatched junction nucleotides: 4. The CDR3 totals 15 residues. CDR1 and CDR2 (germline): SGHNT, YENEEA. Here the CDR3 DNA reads TGTGCCAGCAGCTACGCGGGGGGCGACACCGGGGAGCTGTTTTTT. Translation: CASSYAGGDTGELFF.

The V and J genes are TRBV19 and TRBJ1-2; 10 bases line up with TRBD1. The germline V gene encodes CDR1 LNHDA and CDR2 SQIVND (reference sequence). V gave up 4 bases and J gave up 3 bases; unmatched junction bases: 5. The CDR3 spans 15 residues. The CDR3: CASSTDRGLDYGYTF. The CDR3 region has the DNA TGTGCCAGTAGTACCGACAGGGGGCTGGACTATGGCTACACCTTC.

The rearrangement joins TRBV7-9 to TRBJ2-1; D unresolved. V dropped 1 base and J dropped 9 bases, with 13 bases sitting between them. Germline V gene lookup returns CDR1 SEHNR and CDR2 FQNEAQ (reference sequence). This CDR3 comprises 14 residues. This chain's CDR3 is CASSLVIVGAEQFF. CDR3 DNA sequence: TGTGCCAGCAGCTTAGTGATTGTCGGAGCTGAGCAGTTCTTC.

CDR3 amino acids: CSVGDRGMIDTQYF. The CDR3 bases are TGCAGCGTTGGGGACAGGGGCATGATAGATACGCAGTATTTT. The rearrangement joins TRBV29-1 to TRBJ2-3; 10 bases align to TRBD1. Looked up from germline, CDR1 is SQVTM and CDR2 is ANQGSEA. The CDR3 extends over 14 amino acids. V lost 4 bases to trimming and J lost 5 bases; unmatched junction nucleotides: 6.

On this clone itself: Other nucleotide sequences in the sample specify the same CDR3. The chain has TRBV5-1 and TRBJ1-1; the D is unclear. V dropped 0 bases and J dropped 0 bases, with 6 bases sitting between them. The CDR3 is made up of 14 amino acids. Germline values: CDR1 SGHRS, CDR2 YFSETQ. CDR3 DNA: TGCGCCAGCAGCTTGGCGGGGATGAACACTGAAGCTTTCTTT. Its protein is CASSLAGMNTEAFF.

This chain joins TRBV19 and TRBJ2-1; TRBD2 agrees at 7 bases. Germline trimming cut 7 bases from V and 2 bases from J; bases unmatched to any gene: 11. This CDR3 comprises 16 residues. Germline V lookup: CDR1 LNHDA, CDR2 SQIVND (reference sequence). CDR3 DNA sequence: TGTGCCAGTAACCCCAATGCGGGGGTGGCCTACAATGAGCAGTTCTTC. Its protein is CASNPNAGVAYNEQFF.

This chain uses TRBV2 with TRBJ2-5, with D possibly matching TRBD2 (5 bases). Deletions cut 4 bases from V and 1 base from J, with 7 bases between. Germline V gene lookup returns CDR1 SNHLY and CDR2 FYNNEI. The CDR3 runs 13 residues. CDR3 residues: CASSGTLQETQYF. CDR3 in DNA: TGTGCCAGCAGTGGGACTCTCCAAGAGACCCAGTACTTC.

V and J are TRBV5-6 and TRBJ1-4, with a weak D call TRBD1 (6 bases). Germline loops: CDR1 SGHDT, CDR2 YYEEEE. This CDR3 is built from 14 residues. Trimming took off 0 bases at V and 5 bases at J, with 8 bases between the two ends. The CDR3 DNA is TGTGCCAGCAGCTTGGCCAGGGGCAATGAAAAACTGTTTTTT. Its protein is CASSLARGNEKLFF.

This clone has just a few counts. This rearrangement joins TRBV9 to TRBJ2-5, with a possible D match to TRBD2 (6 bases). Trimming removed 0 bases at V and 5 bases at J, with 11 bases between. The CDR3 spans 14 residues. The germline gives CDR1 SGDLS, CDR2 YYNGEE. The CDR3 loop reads CASSVDGRGETQYF. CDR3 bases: TGTGCCAGCAGCGTAGACGGGAGAGGGGAGACCCAGTACTTC.

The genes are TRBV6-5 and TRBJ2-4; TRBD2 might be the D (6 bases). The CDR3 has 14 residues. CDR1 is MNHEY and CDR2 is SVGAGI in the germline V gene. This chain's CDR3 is CSSGRGLAKNIQYF. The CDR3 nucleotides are TGTTCCTCCGGGCGGGGATTAGCCAAAAACATTCAGTACTTC.

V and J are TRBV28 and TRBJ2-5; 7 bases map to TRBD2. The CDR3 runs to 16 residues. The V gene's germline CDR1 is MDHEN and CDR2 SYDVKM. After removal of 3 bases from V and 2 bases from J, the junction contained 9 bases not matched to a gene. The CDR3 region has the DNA TGTGCCAGCAGTTTGGGTGGTGATAGCGGGCAAGAGACCCAGTACTTC. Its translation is CASSLGGDSGQETQYF.